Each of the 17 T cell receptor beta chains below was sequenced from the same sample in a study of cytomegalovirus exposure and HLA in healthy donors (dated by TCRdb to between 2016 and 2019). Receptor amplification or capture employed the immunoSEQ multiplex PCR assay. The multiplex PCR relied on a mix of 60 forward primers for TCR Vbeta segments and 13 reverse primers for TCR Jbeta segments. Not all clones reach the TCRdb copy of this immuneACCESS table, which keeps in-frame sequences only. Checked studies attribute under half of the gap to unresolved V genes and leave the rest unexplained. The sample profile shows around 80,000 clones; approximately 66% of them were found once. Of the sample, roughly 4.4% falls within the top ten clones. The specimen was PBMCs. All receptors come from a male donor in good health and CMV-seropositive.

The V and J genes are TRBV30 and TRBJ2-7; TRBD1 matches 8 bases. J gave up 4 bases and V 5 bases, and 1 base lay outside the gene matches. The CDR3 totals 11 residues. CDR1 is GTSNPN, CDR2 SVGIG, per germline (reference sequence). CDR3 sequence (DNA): TGTGCCTGGGGACAGGGATACGAGCAGTACTTC. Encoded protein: CAWGQGYEQYF.

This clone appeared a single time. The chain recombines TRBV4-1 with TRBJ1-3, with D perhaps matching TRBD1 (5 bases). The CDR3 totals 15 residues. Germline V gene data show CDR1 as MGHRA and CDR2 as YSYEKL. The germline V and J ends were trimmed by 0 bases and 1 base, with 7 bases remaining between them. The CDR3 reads CASSQDQGSGNTIYF. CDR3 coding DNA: TGCGCCAGCAGCCAAGACCAGGGATCTGGAAACACCATATATTTT.

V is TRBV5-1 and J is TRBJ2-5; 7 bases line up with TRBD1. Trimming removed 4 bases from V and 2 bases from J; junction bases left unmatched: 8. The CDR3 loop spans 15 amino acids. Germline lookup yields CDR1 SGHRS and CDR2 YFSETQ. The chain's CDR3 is CASSEGQQKQETQYF. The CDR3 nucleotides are TGCGCCAGCAGCGAGGGACAGCAGAAACAAGAGACCCAGTACTTC.

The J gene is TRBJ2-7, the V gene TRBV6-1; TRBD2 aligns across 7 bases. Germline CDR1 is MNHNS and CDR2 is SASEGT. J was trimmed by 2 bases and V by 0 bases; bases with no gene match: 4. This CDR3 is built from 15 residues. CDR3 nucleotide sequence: TGTGCCAGCAGTGAAGCGCCAGGACTAGCCTACGAGCAGTACTTC. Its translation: CASSEAPGLAYEQYF.

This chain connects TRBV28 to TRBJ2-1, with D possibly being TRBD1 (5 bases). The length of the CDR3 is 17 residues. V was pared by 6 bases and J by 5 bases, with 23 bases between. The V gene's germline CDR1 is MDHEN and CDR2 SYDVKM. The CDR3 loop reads CASSPLKVGVLDNEQFF. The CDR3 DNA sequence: TGTGCCAGCAGCCCTTTAAAGGTAGGGGTATTAGACAATGAGCAGTTCTTC.

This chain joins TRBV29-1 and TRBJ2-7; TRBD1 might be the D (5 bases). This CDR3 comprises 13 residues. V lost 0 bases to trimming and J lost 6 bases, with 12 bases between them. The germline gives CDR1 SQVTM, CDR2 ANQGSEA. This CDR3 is CSVEDPHRSEQYF. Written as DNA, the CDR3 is TGCAGCGTTGAAGATCCCCACAGGAGCGAGCAGTACTTC.

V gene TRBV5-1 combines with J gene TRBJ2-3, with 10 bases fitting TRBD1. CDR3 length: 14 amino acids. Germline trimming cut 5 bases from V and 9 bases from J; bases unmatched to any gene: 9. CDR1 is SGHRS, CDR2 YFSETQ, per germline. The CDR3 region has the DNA TGCGCCAGCAGTTCCGGACAGGGGGAGGGCACGCAGTATTTT. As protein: CASSSGQGEGTQYF.

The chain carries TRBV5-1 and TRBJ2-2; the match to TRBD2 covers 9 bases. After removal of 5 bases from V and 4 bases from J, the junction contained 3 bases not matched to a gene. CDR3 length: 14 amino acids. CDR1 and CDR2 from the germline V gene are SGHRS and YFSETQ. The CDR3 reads CASRSGRTTGELFF. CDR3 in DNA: TGCGCCAGCAGGAGCGGGAGGACCACCGGGGAGCTGTTTTTT.

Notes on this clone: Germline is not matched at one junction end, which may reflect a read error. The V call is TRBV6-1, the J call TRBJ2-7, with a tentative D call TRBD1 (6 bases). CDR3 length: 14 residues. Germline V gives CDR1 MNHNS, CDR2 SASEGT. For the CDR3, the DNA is TGTGCCAGCAGGGAAGACAGGTGGGCCTACGAGCAGTACTTC. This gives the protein CASREDRWAYEQYF.

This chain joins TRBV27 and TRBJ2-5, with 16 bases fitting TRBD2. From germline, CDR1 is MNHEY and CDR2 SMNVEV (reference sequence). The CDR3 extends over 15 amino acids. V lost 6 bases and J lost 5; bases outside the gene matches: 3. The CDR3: CASRGLAGGRETQYF. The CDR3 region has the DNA TGTGCCAGCAGGGGACTAGCGGGAGGGCGGGAGACCCAGTACTTC.

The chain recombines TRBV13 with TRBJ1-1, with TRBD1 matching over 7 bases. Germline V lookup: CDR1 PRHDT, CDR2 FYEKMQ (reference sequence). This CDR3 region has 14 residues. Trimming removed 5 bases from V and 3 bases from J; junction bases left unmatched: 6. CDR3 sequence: CASSDGTADTEAFF. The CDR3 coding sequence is TGTGCCAGCAGCGATGGGACAGCGGACACTGAAGCTTTCTTT.

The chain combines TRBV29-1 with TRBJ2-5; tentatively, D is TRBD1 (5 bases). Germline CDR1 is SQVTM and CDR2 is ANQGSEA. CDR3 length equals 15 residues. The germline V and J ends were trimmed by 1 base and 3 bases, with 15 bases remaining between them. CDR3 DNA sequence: TGCAGCGTTGAAGCCCCCACAGGATTTGAAGAGACCCAGTACTTC. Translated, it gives CSVEAPTGFEETQYF.

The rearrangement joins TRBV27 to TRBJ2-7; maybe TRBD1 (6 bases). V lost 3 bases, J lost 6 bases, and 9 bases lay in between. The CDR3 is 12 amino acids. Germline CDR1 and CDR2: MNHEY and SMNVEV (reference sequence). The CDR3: CASSFPQGEQYF. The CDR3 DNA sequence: TGTGCCAGCAGTTTCCCACAGGGCGAGCAGTACTTC.

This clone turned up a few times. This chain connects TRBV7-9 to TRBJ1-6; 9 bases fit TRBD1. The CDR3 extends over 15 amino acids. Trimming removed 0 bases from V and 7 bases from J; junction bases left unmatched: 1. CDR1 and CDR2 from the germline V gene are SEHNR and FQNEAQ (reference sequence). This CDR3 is CASSLAGTGNSPLHF. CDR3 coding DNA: TGTGCCAGCAGCTTAGCCGGGACAGGGAATTCACCCCTCCACTTT.

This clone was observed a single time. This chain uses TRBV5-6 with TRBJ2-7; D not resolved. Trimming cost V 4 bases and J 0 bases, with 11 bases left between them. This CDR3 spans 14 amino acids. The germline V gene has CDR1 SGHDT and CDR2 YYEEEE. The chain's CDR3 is CASSPSVSSYEQYF. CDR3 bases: TGTGCCAGCAGCCCTTCGGTTAGCTCCTACGAGCAGTACTTC.

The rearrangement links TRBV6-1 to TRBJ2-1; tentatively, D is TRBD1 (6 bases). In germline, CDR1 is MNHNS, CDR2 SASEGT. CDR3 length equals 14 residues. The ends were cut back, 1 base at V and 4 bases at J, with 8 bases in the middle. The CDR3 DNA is TGTGCCAGCAGTGAAGAGAGGGGGTACAATGAGCAGTTCTTC. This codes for CASSEERGYNEQFF.

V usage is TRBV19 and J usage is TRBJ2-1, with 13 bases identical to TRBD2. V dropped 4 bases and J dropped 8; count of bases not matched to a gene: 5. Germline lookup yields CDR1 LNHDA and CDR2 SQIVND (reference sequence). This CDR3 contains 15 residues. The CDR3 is CASSKLAGGPDEQFF. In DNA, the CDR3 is TGTGCCAGTAGTAAACTAGCGGGAGGGCCCGATGAGCAGTTCTTC.